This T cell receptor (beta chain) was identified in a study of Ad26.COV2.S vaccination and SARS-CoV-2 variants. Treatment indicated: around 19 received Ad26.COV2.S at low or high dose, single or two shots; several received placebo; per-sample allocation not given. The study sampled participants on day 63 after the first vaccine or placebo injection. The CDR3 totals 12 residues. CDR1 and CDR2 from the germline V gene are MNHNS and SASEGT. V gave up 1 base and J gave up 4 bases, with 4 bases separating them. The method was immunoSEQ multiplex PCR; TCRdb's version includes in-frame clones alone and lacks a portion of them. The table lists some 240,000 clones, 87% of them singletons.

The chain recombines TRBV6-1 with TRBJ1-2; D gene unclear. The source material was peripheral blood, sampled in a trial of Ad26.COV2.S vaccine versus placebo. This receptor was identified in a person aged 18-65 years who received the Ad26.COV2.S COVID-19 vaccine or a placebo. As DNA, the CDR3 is TGTGCCAGCAGTGAAGACAGCTATGGCTACACCTTC. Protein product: CASSEDSYGYTF.